This T cell receptor beta chain was profiled in a study of control samples from healthy donors and cancer patients. The protocol was immunoSEQ multiplex PCR, while the TCRdb copy is restricted to in-frame clones and leaves out a portion. The data show 80,000 or so clones, less than 95% seen once. This clonotype was sampled from a woman aged 40 to 55 in good health. Sequences were obtained from blood.

The CDR3 sequence is CASKAGATEAFF. As DNA, the CDR3 is TGTGCCAGTAAGGCAGGGGCCACTGAAGCTTTCTTT. The chain is built from TRBV19 and TRBJ1-1, with D possibly being TRBD1 (6 bases). Per germline, CDR1 LNHDA and CDR2 SQIVND (reference sequence). V was trimmed by 7 bases and J by 4 bases, leaving 10 bases between them. This CDR3 comprises 12 residues.